This T cell receptor (beta chain) was captured in a study of blood T cell repertoires in COVID-19. The overall study: Acute and convalescent COVID-19 specimens originated in the United States, Italy and Spain.

The CDR3 has 15 residues. Germline lookup yields CDR1 MNHEY and CDR2 SVGAGI. The J segment lost 1 base and the V segment lost 6 bases, leaving 8 bases of the junction unmatched. Sequencing used immunoSEQ multiplex PCR; TCRdb keeps in-frame clones, though not all of them. The data hold fewer than 300,000 clones, with about nine tenths observed a single time. This chain links TRBV6-5 with TRBJ2-7, with 8 bases matching TRBD1. The specimen sequenced was peripheral blood. This TCR was sampled from a woman in her twenties or thirties with COVID-19, enrolled during active disease. As DNA, the CDR3 is TGTGCCAGCAGACACCGACAGGGGTCGTCCTACGAGCAGTACTTC. Its translation: CASRHRQGSSYEQYF.